This T cell receptor beta chain was sequenced during a study of identical twins. Whole-study results and caveats: Clonotypes of the beta chain that were abundant in cord blood carried fewer insertions (memory repertoires showed none).

TCRdb independently ran MiXCR on the 5' RACE reads; one entry per CDR3 protein. The sample includes about 550,000 distinct CDR3 sequences, 20% to 25% of them seen just once. Comment on this clonotype: Its target is unknown.

The V end was cut by 8 bases, the J end by 3 bases, with 10 bases between. CDR3 length: 11 residues. Germline values: CDR1 SQVTM, CDR2 ANQGSEA. Another study also made use of these data, one on yellow fever vaccine responses in identical twins. That source notes: Twins' T cell vaccine responses reportedly looked partly convergent, partly personalized.

The TCR was taken from a woman aged 18-29 years in good health. The chain carries TRBV29-1 and TRBJ1-1; D gene unclear. Sequences were obtained from CD4+ T cells sorted from blood. The CDR3 DNA follows: TGCAGCTGGAGTCTGGACACTGAAGCTTTCTTT. Its translation is CSWSLDTEAFF.